The clone carrying this TCR beta chain was seen a few times. Its antigen is not identified. This specimen comes from a study of response to subunit inactivated influenza vaccine. The study's findings and limits: The authors proposed limited new T cell recruitment per seasonal influenza vaccination.

With 4 bases removed from V and 4 bases from J, the gap between germline ends came to 13 bases. CDR1 and CDR2 from the germline V gene are MNHEY and SVGEGT. The CDR3 runs 14 residues. MiXCR, applied by TCRdb to the RT-PCR reads, yields one record per CDR3 protein. This repertoire shows approximately 300,000 distinct CDR3 sequences, 22% found once; its top ten account for about a tenth. The receptor's source is a man between 50 and 69 years old who received an inactivated influenza vaccine. Source: PBMCs from blood, taken 21 months after vaccination. The chain uses TRBV6-2 or TRBV6-3 and TRBJ1-2; a possible D gene is TRBD1 (6 bases). The CDR3 loop is CASSSYRDTYGYTF. The CDR3 DNA follows: TGTGCCAGCAGTTCCTACAGGGATACCTATGGCTACACCTTC.